This record concerns one TCR beta chain sequence. Antigen specificity is unknown. V dropped 4 bases and J dropped 0 bases, with 9 bases sitting between them. The CDR3 covers 14 residues. The V gene's germline CDR1 is SQVTM and CDR2 ANQGSEA. TCRdb re-derived calls from the reads in MiXCR, one entry per CDR3 protein. The table lists approximately 350,000 distinct CDR3 sequences, about 34% of them singletons. The data originate from a study of T cell repertoires in cytomegalovirus infection. At the level of the study: Epitope selection comprised recently identified HLA-C-restricted CMV epitopes and well-studied HLA-B-restricted CMV epitopes. It can be stated that public TCR beta signatures indicated CMV infection as well as a matching HLA type. Study-wide results and caveats: Cumulative frequency (of public TCR beta family members) identified carriers of CMV plus the relevant HLA. HLA-C-restricted CMV-specific TCR beta clonotypes prevailed in the ex vivo response.

The TCR sequence derives from a human donor in good health (CMV status not recorded). Some clones in this sample may be carry-over from other donors' samples. The J gene is TRBJ2-2, the V gene TRBV29-1; D is unclear. The material was cultured PBMCs, obtained from culture after CMV antigen stimulation. The CDR3 nucleotides are TGCAGCGTTGGGCAGCTGACGAACACCGGGGAGCTGTTTTTT. Residues: CSVGQLTNTGELFF.